This T cell receptor beta chain was recorded in a study of OX40 agonist ivuxolimab in advanced cancers. A note on this clone: Its cognate antigen is unknown.

Profiled with immunoSEQ multiplex PCR; TCRdb holds only in-frame clones, not every one. The sample has under 40,000 clones, around four fifths seen once. In germline, CDR1 is MNHNS, CDR2 SASEGT. The length of the CDR3 is 15 residues. V lost 7 bases to trimming and J lost 4 bases, with 14 bases between them. Findings and limits, study-wide: Part of the nonresponder group also had normalized T-cell clonal expansion that was low. Fewer expanded clones were found on average in CD4+ than in CD8+ T cells.

The sequencing used CD4+ or CD8+ T cells sorted from blood, collected in a trial of the OX40 agonist ivuxolimab. The V and J genes are TRBV6-1 and TRBJ1-6; D uncertain. The source of this sequence is an adult with an advanced solid tumor such as melanoma, head and neck, liver or kidney cancer. The CDR3 region is CASNVGGGYNSPLHF. DNA of the CDR3: TGTGCCAGCAACGTTGGCGGCGGGTATAATTCACCCCTCCACTTT.